The rows below give T cell receptor beta chains drawn from one sample of a study of OX40 agonist ivuxolimab in advanced cancers. Clones were read by immunoSEQ multiplex PCR, and TCRdb kept only the in-frame ones, dropping some. Of about 74,000 clones listed, roughly 82% are singletons. Sample: CD4+ or CD8+ T cells sorted from blood, taken in a trial of the OX40 agonist ivuxolimab. All receptors come from an adult with an advanced solid tumor such as melanoma, head and neck, liver or kidney cancer. The CDR3 runs from the conserved cysteine through the conserved F or W. The D gene is left open where the match is weak. Size is stated for part of the rows, as once, few or many counts, or as a class when the clone is expanded.

d_call j_call v_call clone_size cdr3_nt cdr3_aa
. TRBJ2-1 TRBV7-8 . TGTGCCAGCAGCTGGGTGGGGGCATCCCCCAATGAGCAGTTCTTC CASSWVGASPNEQFF
TRBD2 TRBJ2-5 TRBV7-7 once TGTGCTAGCAGCTCGGGACTAGCGGGAGGGTACCAAGAGACCCAGTACTTC CASSSGLAGGYQETQYF
. TRBJ1-4 TRBV29-1 . TGCAGCGCTGGGAGGAGCCCCGAAGAAAAACTGTTTTTT CSAGRSPEEKLFF
. TRBJ2-1 TRBV7-8 . TGTGCCAGCAGCATAACGACTAGGGATGAGCAGTTCTTC CASSITTRDEQFF
TRBD2 TRBJ2-5 TRBV9 . TGTGCCAGCAGCGAGAGATCGGCGGGGGAGCAGTACTTC CASSERSAGEQYF
. TRBJ2-1 TRBV5-1 . TGCGCCAGCAGCCGGGTTGGTGGCAGCTCGTACAATGAGCAGTTCTTC CASSRVGGSSYNEQFF
. TRBJ1-5 TRBV7-9 . TGTGCCAGCAGCTTAGCCCATGGGGGGGGGCTGGAGCCCCAGCATTTT CASSLAHGGGLEPQHF
TRBD1 TRBJ1-1 TRBV11-2 . TGTGCCAGCAGAGTCGACAGGGGAGGAGGGAGGGCTTTCTTT CASRVDRGGGRAFF
. TRBJ2-2 TRBV6-1 . TGTGCCAGCAGTGGTGGGTGGGGGCGGACCGGGGAGCTGTTTTTT CASSGGWGRTGELFF
. TRBJ1-3 TRBV30 . TGTGCCTGGCAAGACCCGGGGGGATCTGGAAACACCATATATTTT CAWQDPGGSGNTIYF
. TRBJ2-4 TRBV7-9 . TGTGCCAGCAGCGCGTACAGTGATCTAGCCAAAAACATTCAGTACTTC CASSAYSDLAKNIQYF
. TRBJ2-3 TRBV30 . TGTGCCTGGGAGGGGGGGCCCACAGATACGCAGTATTTT CAWEGGPTDTQYF
TRBD2 TRBJ2-3 TRBV7-3 . TGTGCCAGCAGCTTTACTAGCGGGGGCACAGATACGCAGTATTTT CASSFTSGGTDTQYF
TRBD1 TRBJ1-1 TRBV29-1 . TGCAGCGTTTCGACAGGGGGGAACACTGAAGCTTTCTTT CSVSTGGNTEAFF
. TRBJ2-1 TRBV4-2 . TGTGCCAGCAGCCAAGAAGGTAGTGAGCAGTTCTTC CASSQEGSEQFF
. TRBJ2-5 TRBV2 . TGTGCCAGCAGTGCGGACTATCAAGAGACCCAGTACTTC CASSADYQETQYF
TRBD1 TRBJ1-2 TRBV4-1 . TGCGCCAGCAGCCATTATTCAGGGGGCGGAAGCTATGGCTACACCTTC CASSHYSGGGSYGYTF
. TRBJ2-7 TRBV7-2 . TGTGCCAGCAGCTGGCAGCCGATCTACGAGCAGTACTTC CASSWQPIYEQYF
TRBD1 TRBJ1-2 TRBV30 . TGTGCCTGGTATGACAGGGCTTATGGCTACACCTTC CAWYDRAYGYTF
. TRBJ2-7 TRBV11-3 . TGTGCCAGCAGCTTAAAACAGGGATCCGAGCAGTACTTC CASSLKQGSEQYF
. TRBJ2-1 TRBV21-1 few TGTGCCAGCAGCAACGGACTAGCGGGGGGTGGCGATGAGCAGTTCTTC CASSNGLAGGGDEQFF
TRBD1 TRBJ2-6 TRBV7-3 . TGTGCCAGCAGCTTAAGGACAGGGTCAGGGGCCAACGTCCTGACTTTC CASSLRTGSGANVLTF
. TRBJ1-3 TRBV30 . TGTGCCTGGAGAGCACCTGACTCTGGAAACACCATATATTTT CAWRAPDSGNTIYF
. TRBJ1-2 TRBV16 . TGTGCCAGCAGTGATAAGACCTTTCGGAACGTCGACTATGGCTACACCTTC CASSDKTFRNVDYGYTF
TRBD2 TRBJ2-3 TRBV7-3 . TGTGCCAGCAGCTTCCCAGCGGGAGGTACCACAGATACGCAGTATTTT CASSFPAGGTTDTQYF
. TRBJ1-6 TRBV7-9 . TGTGCCAGCAGCTTGGAAGGGACTAATTCACCCCTCCACTTT CASSLEGTNSPLHF
. TRBJ1-1 TRBV15 . TGTGCCACCAGCAGAGGTGGTTACGTGAGAGCTTTCTTT CATSRGGYVRAFF